Listed below are T cell receptor beta chains from one sample, sequenced in a study of cytomegalovirus exposure and HLA in healthy donors. Measured with immunoSEQ multiplex PCR; TCRdb has only the in-frame clones, and not every one. The sample lists some 96,000 clones; approximately 80% were seen once. The sequenced sample was PBMCs. The receptors were sampled from a woman aged 55-69 years in good health and CMV-seronegative. Both conserved end residues are part of each CDR3. Fields, in order: D gene, clone size, J gene, V gene, CDR3 protein, CDR3 DNA. A D gene is named only where the DNA matches it firmly. Only part of the rows carry a size: once, few, many, or a class if the clone is expanded.

d_call: TRBD1; clone_size: .; j_call: TRBJ2-6; v_call: TRBV4-3; cdr3_aa: CASSQSTGAGANVLTF; cdr3_nt: TGCGCCAGCAGCCAATCTACAGGGGCTGGGGCCAACGTCCTGACTTTC
d_call: TRBD2; clone_size: .; j_call: TRBJ2-1; v_call: TRBV7-2; cdr3_aa: CASSHVTSGGYNEQFF; cdr3_nt: TGTGCCAGCAGCCACGTGACTAGCGGGGGCTACAATGAGCAGTTCTTC
d_call: .; clone_size: .; j_call: TRBJ1-2; v_call: TRBV4-3; cdr3_aa: CASSQATNYGYTF; cdr3_nt: TGCGCCAGCAGCCAAGCAACAAACTATGGCTACACCTTC
d_call: .; clone_size: few; j_call: TRBJ2-3; v_call: TRBV27; cdr3_aa: CASRFAPGEVTDTQYF; cdr3_nt: TGTGCCAGCCGTTTCGCTCCCGGGGAGGTCACAGATACGCAGTATTTT
d_call: .; clone_size: .; j_call: TRBJ2-3; v_call: TRBV7-2; cdr3_aa: CASSLGLARRPSTDTQYF; cdr3_nt: TGTGCCAGCAGCTTAGGGCTAGCGCGACGCCCTAGCACAGATACGCAGTATTTT
d_call: .; clone_size: .; j_call: TRBJ1-5; v_call: TRBV7-9; cdr3_aa: CASSFADRQPQHF; cdr3_nt: TGTGCCAGCAGCTTCGCCGACAGGCAGCCCCAGCATTTT
d_call: .; clone_size: .; j_call: TRBJ1-1; v_call: TRBV5-4; cdr3_aa: CASSLAEGDTEAFF; cdr3_nt: TGTGCCAGCAGCTTGGCCGAAGGGGACACTGAAGCTTTCTTT
d_call: .; clone_size: once; j_call: TRBJ2-7; v_call: TRBV7-9; cdr3_aa: CASSLFNYYEQYF; cdr3_nt: TGTGCCAGCAGCTTATTCAACTACTACGAGCAGTACTTC
d_call: .; clone_size: .; j_call: TRBJ1-1; v_call: TRBV6-6; cdr3_aa: CASSPGTMNTEAFF; cdr3_nt: TGTGCCAGCAGCCCTGGGACAATGAACACTGAAGCTTTCTTT
d_call: TRBD1; clone_size: .; j_call: TRBJ2-5; v_call: TRBV29-1; cdr3_aa: CSVWDRGQETQYF; cdr3_nt: TGCAGCGTTTGGGACAGGGGGCAAGAGACCCAGTACTTC
d_call: .; clone_size: .; j_call: TRBJ2-1; v_call: TRBV28; cdr3_aa: CASSLGTHNEQFF; cdr3_nt: TGTGCCAGCAGTTTAGGGACTCACAATGAGCAGTTCTTC
d_call: .; clone_size: .; j_call: TRBJ1-5; v_call: TRBV18; cdr3_aa: CASSPGGGAQPQHF; cdr3_nt: TGTGCCAGCTCACCAGGCGGGGGAGCGCAGCCCCAGCATTTT
d_call: .; clone_size: .; j_call: TRBJ1-2; v_call: TRBV5-4; cdr3_aa: CASSLQAGGGGYTF; cdr3_nt: TGTGCCAGCAGCTTGCAGGCCGGCGGGGGCGGCTACACCTTC
d_call: TRBD2; clone_size: .; j_call: TRBJ2-5; v_call: TRBV18; cdr3_aa: CASSQSGGARETQYF; cdr3_nt: TGTGCCAGCTCTCAGAGCGGGGGGGCCCGGGAGACCCAGTACTTC
d_call: .; clone_size: .; j_call: TRBJ1-5; v_call: TRBV5-6; cdr3_aa: CASSLATGAQHF; cdr3_nt: TGTGCCAGCAGCTTGGCCACGGGGGCCCAGCATTTT
d_call: .; clone_size: .; j_call: TRBJ1-5; v_call: TRBV23-1; cdr3_aa: CASSQDRDIHSNQPQHF; cdr3_nt: TGCGCCAGCTCTCAAGACCGGGACATCCATAGCAATCAGCCCCAGCATTTT
d_call: TRBD2; clone_size: .; j_call: TRBJ2-7; v_call: TRBV4-3; cdr3_aa: CASSYRTSGGRSYEQYF; cdr3_nt: TGCGCCAGCAGCTACAGGACTAGCGGGGGTCGATCCTACGAGCAGTACTTC
d_call: .; clone_size: once; j_call: TRBJ2-6; v_call: TRBV28; cdr3_aa: CASSRYSGANVLTF; cdr3_nt: TGTGCCAGCAGCCGGTACTCTGGGGCCAACGTCCTGACTTTC
d_call: .; clone_size: once; j_call: TRBJ2-1; v_call: TRBV5-1; cdr3_aa: CASSNSQAGYNEQFF; cdr3_nt: TGCGCCAGCAGCAACTCCCAGGCCGGCTACAATGAGCAGTTCTTC
d_call: TRBD1; clone_size: .; j_call: TRBJ1-3; v_call: TRBV9; cdr3_aa: CASSGRQGSSGNTIYF; cdr3_nt: TGTGCCAGCAGTGGCCGACAGGGGAGTTCTGGAAACACCATATATTTT
d_call: .; clone_size: .; j_call: TRBJ2-7; v_call: TRBV25-1; cdr3_aa: CASSGWSIESYEQYF; cdr3_nt: TGTGCCAGCAGTGGGTGGTCTATTGAGTCCTACGAGCAGTACTTC
d_call: .; clone_size: .; j_call: TRBJ2-7; v_call: TRBV19; cdr3_aa: CASRVGEEQYF; cdr3_nt: TGTGCCAGCAGGGTAGGGGAAGAGCAGTACTTC
d_call: .; clone_size: .; j_call: TRBJ1-1; v_call: TRBV7-8; cdr3_aa: CASSLGAGGNTEAFF; cdr3_nt: TGTGCCAGCAGCTTAGGGGCAGGTGGGAACACTGAAGCTTTCTTT
d_call: .; clone_size: .; j_call: TRBJ2-1; v_call: TRBV9; cdr3_aa: CASSVDNSGNEQFF; cdr3_nt: TGTGCCAGCAGCGTAGATAATAGCGGCAATGAGCAGTTCTTC
d_call: TRBD1; clone_size: .; j_call: TRBJ2-1; v_call: TRBV7-2; cdr3_aa: CASSADRPNEQFF; cdr3_nt: TGTGCCAGCAGCGCGGACAGGCCGAATGAGCAGTTCTTC
d_call: TRBD1; clone_size: .; j_call: TRBJ2-3; v_call: TRBV5-6; cdr3_aa: CASSLAVEQGSDTQYF; cdr3_nt: TGTGCCAGCAGCTTGGCCGTGGAACAGGGGTCGGATACGCAGTATTTT
d_call: .; clone_size: .; j_call: TRBJ2-3; v_call: TRBV5-4; cdr3_aa: CASSLRGPADTQYF; cdr3_nt: TGTGCCAGCAGCTTGAGAGGCCCCGCAGATACGCAGTATTTT
d_call: TRBD1; clone_size: .; j_call: TRBJ1-5; v_call: TRBV29-1; cdr3_aa: CSVAQGNNQPQHF; cdr3_nt: TGCAGCGTCGCACAGGGGAACAATCAGCCCCAGCATTTT
d_call: TRBD2; clone_size: .; j_call: TRBJ2-2; v_call: TRBV9; cdr3_aa: CASSGAGTTTGELFF; cdr3_nt: TGTGCCAGCAGCGGGGCCGGGACTACCACCGGGGAGCTGTTTTTT
d_call: .; clone_size: .; j_call: TRBJ1-4; v_call: TRBV18; cdr3_aa: CASSPNQGRDGKLFF; cdr3_nt: TGTGCCAGCTCACCGAACCAGGGTCGCGACGGAAAACTGTTTTTT